This T cell receptor beta chain is from a study of T cells in Graves' hyperthyroidism and ophthalmopathy. Germline values: CDR1 MNHNS, CDR2 SASEGT. The length of the CDR3 is 14 residues. V was clipped by 4 bases and J by 6 bases; unmatched bases: 4. The CDR3 regions of TCR beta were amplified from RNA transcripts. Using the HTBI primer set, a first-round RT-PCR was run on the TCR CDR3. TCRdb ran MiXCR on the multiplex PCR reads and lists one entry per CDR3 protein. The sample holds about 690,000 distinct CDR3 sequences, 15% to 20% seen once. Input material: blood. This TCR derives from a man aged 45-65 years with Graves' hyperthyroidism. The chain couples TRBV6-1 to TRBJ1-5; 9 bases are shared with TRBD1. CDR3 amino acids: CASSVLTGGQPQHF. In nucleotides, the CDR3 is TGTGCCAGCAGTGTTCTGACAGGGGGTCAGCCCCAGCATTTT.